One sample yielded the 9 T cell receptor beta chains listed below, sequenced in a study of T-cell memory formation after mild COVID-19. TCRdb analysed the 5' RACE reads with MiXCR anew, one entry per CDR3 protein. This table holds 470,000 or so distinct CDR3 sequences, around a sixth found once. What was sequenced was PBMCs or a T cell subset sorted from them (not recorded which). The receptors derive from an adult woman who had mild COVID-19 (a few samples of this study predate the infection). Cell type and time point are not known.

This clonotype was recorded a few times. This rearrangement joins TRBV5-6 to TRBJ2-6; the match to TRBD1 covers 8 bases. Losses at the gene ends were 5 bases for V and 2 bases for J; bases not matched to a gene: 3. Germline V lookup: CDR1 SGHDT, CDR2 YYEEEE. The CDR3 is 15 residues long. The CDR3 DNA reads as TGTGCCAGCAGGTTACAGGGGGCTGGGGCCAACGTCCTGACTTTC. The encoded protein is CASRLQGAGANVLTF.

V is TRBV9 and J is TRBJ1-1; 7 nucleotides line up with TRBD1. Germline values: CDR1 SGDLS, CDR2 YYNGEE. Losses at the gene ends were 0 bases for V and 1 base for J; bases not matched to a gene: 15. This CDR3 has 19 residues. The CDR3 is CASSVASGGDSPGNTEAFF. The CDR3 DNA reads TGTGCCAGCAGCGTAGCTTCAGGAGGGGACAGCCCGGGGAACACTGAAGCTTTCTTT.

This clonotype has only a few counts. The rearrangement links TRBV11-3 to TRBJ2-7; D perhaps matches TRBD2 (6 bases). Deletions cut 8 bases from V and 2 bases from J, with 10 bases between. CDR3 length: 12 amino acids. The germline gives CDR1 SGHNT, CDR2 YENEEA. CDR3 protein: CASGGAPYEQYF. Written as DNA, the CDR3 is TGTGCCAGCGGCGGGGCGCCCTACGAGCAGTACTTC.

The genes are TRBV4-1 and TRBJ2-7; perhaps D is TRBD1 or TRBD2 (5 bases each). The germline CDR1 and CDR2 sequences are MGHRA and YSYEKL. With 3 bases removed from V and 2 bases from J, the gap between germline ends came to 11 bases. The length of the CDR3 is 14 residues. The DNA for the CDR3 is TGCGCCAGCAGCCATGGGGGTTTCACCTACGAGCAGTACTTC. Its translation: CASSHGGFTYEQYF.

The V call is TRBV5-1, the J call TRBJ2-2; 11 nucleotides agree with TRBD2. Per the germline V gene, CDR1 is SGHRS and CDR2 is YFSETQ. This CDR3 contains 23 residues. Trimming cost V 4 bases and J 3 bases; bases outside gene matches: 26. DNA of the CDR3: TGCGCCAGCAGCCGTTCCGGTACTAGCGGGGGCAGGGACCAACGAGGATACACCGGGGAGCTGTTTTTT. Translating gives CASSRSGTSGGRDQRGYTGELFF.

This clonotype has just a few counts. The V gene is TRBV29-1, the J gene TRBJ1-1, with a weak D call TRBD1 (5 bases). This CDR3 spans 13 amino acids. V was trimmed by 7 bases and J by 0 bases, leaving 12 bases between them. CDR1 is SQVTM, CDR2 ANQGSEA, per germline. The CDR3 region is CSALTAMNTEAFF. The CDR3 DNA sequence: TGCAGCGCTCTGACAGCGATGAACACTGAAGCTTTCTTT.

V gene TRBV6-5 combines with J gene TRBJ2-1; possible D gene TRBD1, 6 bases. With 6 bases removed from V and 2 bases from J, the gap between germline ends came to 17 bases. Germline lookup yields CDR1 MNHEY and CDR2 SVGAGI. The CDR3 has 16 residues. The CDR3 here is CASREGVVGAYNEQFF. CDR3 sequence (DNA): TGTGCCAGCAGAGAGGGGGTGGTAGGTGCCTACAATGAGCAGTTCTTC.

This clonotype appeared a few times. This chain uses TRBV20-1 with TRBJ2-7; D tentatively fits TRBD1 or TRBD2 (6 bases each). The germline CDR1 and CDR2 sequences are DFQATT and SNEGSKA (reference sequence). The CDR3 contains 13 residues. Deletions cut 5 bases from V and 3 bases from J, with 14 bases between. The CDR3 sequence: CSAPWAGHYEQYF. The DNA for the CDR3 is TGCAGTGCTCCTTGGGCGGGACACTACGAGCAGTACTTC.

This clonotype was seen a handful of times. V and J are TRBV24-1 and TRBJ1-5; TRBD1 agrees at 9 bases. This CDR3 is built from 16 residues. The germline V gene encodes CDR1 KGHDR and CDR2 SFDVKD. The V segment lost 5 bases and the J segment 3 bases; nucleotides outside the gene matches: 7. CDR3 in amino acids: CATSAPGTGSNQPQHF. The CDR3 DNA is TGTGCCACCAGTGCCCCGGGGACAGGGTCCAATCAGCCCCAGCATTTT.